Presented here are 32 T cell receptor beta chains from one specimen sequenced in a study of blood T cell repertoires in COVID-19. Assay: immunoSEQ multiplex PCR; the TCRdb copy retains only in-frame clones and omits some. Here the sample spans about 280,000 clones, 70% to 90% being singletons. Sequencing was carried out using peripheral blood. Receptor source: a man aged 45-65 years with active or convalescent COVID-19.

The chain combines TRBV6-1 with TRBJ2-7; 8 bases are shared with TRBD1. The length of the CDR3 is 13 residues. The V gene end was trimmed by 5 bases and the J gene end by 3 bases; junction bases not matched to a gene: 3. Germline V gives CDR1 MNHNS, CDR2 SASEGT. CDR3 sequence (DNA): TGTGCCAGCAGTCCCGGGACAGGCTACGAGCAGTACTTC. This sequence encodes CASSPGTGYEQYF.

This clone was seen just once. The V gene is TRBV5-6, the J gene TRBJ2-1; the match to TRBD1 covers 7 bases. V trimming: 4 bases; J trimming: 4 bases; junction bases outside the gene matches: 2. There are 13 residues in the CDR3. Germline lookup yields CDR1 SGHDT and CDR2 YYEEEE. The CDR3: CASSRDSYNEQFF. The CDR3 bases are TGTGCCAGCAGCCGGGACAGTTACAATGAGCAGTTCTTC. The full variable domain, completed using reference TRBV5-6 and TRBJ2-1, is DAGVTQSPTHLIKTRGQQVTLRCSPKSGHDTVSWYQQALGQGPQFIFQYYEEEERQRGNFPDRFSGHQFPNYSSELNVNALLLGDSALYLCASSRDSYNEQFFGPGTRLTVL.

The chain is built from TRBV18 and TRBJ1-1; 8 bases are shared with TRBD1. Trimming removed 3 bases from V and 3 bases from J; junction bases left unmatched: 12. Germline CDR1 KGHSH, CDR2 LQKENI. This CDR3 is 17 amino acids long. CDR3 coding DNA: TGTGCCAGCTCACCTAATCGACAGGGGAGGAGGGACACTGAAGCTTTCTTT. This gives the protein CASSPNRQGRRDTEAFF.

V usage is TRBV6-1 and J usage is TRBJ1-5; TRBD1 is a possible D gene (5 bases). Germline V lookup: CDR1 MNHNS, CDR2 SASEGT. This CDR3 region has 19 residues. Trimming shortened V by 2 bases and J by 3 bases, and 23 bases separated the two germline ends. The CDR3 nucleotides are TGTGCCAGCAGTGAAAGGGGCTGGGCAGGGACTTTGGCCAATCAGCCCCAGCATTTT. This codes for CASSERGWAGTLANQPQHF.

This chain joins TRBV24-1 and TRBJ2-1; 14 bases align to TRBD2. The length of the CDR3 is 19 residues. The germline V gene has CDR1 KGHDR and CDR2 SFDVKD. Trimming removed 1 base from V and 1 base from J; junction bases left unmatched: 5. The CDR3, as DNA: TGTGCCACCAGTGATTTTGGGACTAGCGGGAGTAAATCCTACAATGAGCAGTTCTTC. Amino acids: CATSDFGTSGSKSYNEQFF.

This sequence joins TRBV7-9 and TRBJ1-1; D unresolved. V lost 1 base and J lost 1, with 7 bases in between. This CDR3 has 14 residues. The germline V gene has CDR1 SEHNR and CDR2 FQNEAQ (reference sequence). The CDR3 reads CASSLGAGNTEAFF. CDR3 coding DNA: TGTGCCAGCAGCTTAGGAGCCGGGAACACTGAAGCTTTCTTT.

This clone was counted once. This rearrangement joins TRBV11-2 to TRBJ2-7, with 9 nucleotides matching TRBD1. The V gene's germline CDR1 is SGHAT and CDR2 FQNNGV. CDR3 length equals 16 residues. J lost 5 bases, V lost 1 base, and 9 bases had no gene match. The CDR3 sequence is CASSLGWTGDGNEQYF. CDR3 nucleotides: TGTGCCAGCAGCTTAGGTTGGACAGGGGACGGAAACGAGCAGTACTTC.

CDR3 amino acids: CASSAKGAGISNQPQHF. The CDR3 region has the DNA TGTGCCAGCAGTGCTAAGGGGGCAGGGATCAGCAATCAGCCCCAGCATTTT. V and J are TRBV6-1 and TRBJ1-5, with 7 bases identical to TRBD1. V trimming: 4 bases; J trimming: 1 base; junction bases outside the gene matches: 10. The V gene's germline CDR1 is MNHNS and CDR2 SASEGT. The CDR3 spans 17 residues.

This chain links TRBV2 with TRBJ2-5, with D maybe TRBD1 (6 bases). CDR1 SNHLY and CDR2 FYNNEI come from the germline V gene. Between the trimmed V and J ends, which lost 7 bases and 5 bases, there was a span of 14 bases. The CDR3 has 13 residues. The CDR3 region has the DNA TGTGCCAGCACCGCAGGGGCCGTGGAGACCCAGTACTTC. Its translation is CASTAGAVETQYF.

With regard to this clone: Other nucleotide sequences in the sample specify the same CDR3. The rearrangement joins TRBV28 to TRBJ1-2; TRBD1 matches at 8 bases. V was pared by 5 bases and J by 4 bases, with 6 bases of the junction left unmatched. Germline values: CDR1 MDHEN, CDR2 SYDVKM. The CDR3 consists of 14 residues. CDR3 protein: CASSPGQAIYGYTF. CDR3 nucleotide sequence: TGTGCCAGCAGTCCGGGACAGGCCATCTATGGCTACACCTTC.

This clone was found a few times. V and J are TRBV3-1 (or the pseudogene TRBV3-2) and TRBJ1-5; D might be TRBD1 (6 bases). CDR3 size: 14 residues. The germline CDR1 and CDR2 sequences are LGHDT and YNNKEL (reference sequence). V shed 4 bases and J shed 2 bases, with 9 bases lying between them. For the CDR3, the DNA is TGTGCCAGCAGCCTCAGGGGAGGCAATCAGCCCCAGCATTTT. Residues: CASSLRGGNQPQHF.

The chain uses TRBV7-3 and TRBJ2-5; 9 bases agree with TRBD1. J was trimmed by 3 bases and V by 3 bases; bases with no gene match: 5. From germline, CDR1 is SGHTA and CDR2 FQGTGA. This CDR3 contains 15 residues. This CDR3 reads CASSFRDRAKETQYF. The CDR3 DNA is TGTGCCAGCAGCTTTAGGGACAGGGCAAAAGAGACCCAGTACTTC.

The rearrangement joins TRBV19 to TRBJ2-1; 10 bases fit TRBD2. There are 16 residues in the CDR3. The V gene's germline CDR1 is LNHDA and CDR2 SQIVND (reference sequence). The trim removed 5 bases at V and 3 bases at J, leaving 7 bases unmatched. Here the CDR3 DNA reads TGTGCCAGTAGTGTTAGGACTAGCGGCTTCTACAATGAGCAGTTCTTC. It translates to CASSVRTSGFYNEQFF.

The V gene is TRBV5-1, the J gene TRBJ1-4; D not certain. The length of the CDR3 is 15 residues. In germline, CDR1 is SGHRS, CDR2 YFSETQ. The germline V and J ends were trimmed by 3 bases and 4 bases, with 13 bases remaining between them. CDR3 nucleotides: TGCGCCAGCAGCTCCCGAGGGTTTGTTAATGAAAAACTGTTTTTT. This gives the protein CASSSRGFVNEKLFF.

This clone showed up just a few times. This chain uses TRBV7-9 with TRBJ1-1; D possibly corresponds to TRBD1 (5 bases). The CDR3 length is 15 residues. V was clipped by 0 bases and J by 5 bases, with 13 bases between them. Germline V lookup: CDR1 SEHNR, CDR2 FQNEAQ (reference sequence). CDR3 loop: CASSLAGTGGTEAFF. In DNA form, the CDR3 reads TGTGCCAGCAGCTTAGCGGGGACGGGAGGGACTGAAGCTTTCTTT.

The chain employs TRBV19 and TRBJ1-4; D not resolved. This CDR3 has 15 residues. Germline CDR1 LNHDA, CDR2 SQIVND (reference sequence). The germline V and J ends were trimmed by 5 bases and 1 base, with 11 bases remaining between them. This CDR3 reads CASSQTPGTNEKLFF. As DNA, the CDR3 is TGTGCCAGTAGTCAGACTCCGGGAACTAATGAAAAACTGTTTTTT.

The chain uses TRBV11-3 and TRBJ1-3; TRBD1 agrees at 7 bases. J was trimmed by 0 bases and V by 1 base; bases with no gene match: 3. Germline V gene data show CDR1 as SGHNT and CDR2 as YENEEA. The CDR3 length is 16 residues. In nucleotides, the CDR3 is TGTGCCAGCAGCTTAGGAGGGGGCGTCTCTGGAAACACCATATATTTT. Translation: CASSLGGGVSGNTIYF. The full variable domain, completed using reference TRBV11-3 and TRBJ1-3, is EAGVVQSPRYKIIEKKQPVAFWCNPISGHNTLYWYLQNLGQGPELLIRYENEEAVDDSQLPKDRFSAERLKGVDSTLKIQPAELGDSAVYLCASSLGGGVSGNTIYFGEGSWLTVV.

The rearrangement links TRBV24-1 to TRBJ1-2; D might be TRBD1 (6 bases). The CDR3 contains 11 residues. In germline, CDR1 is KGHDR, CDR2 SFDVKD. Trimming took off 8 bases at V and 8 bases at J, with 11 bases between the two ends. The CDR3 DNA is TGTGCCACCAAGGGGGACCGGGGCTACACCTTC. Encoded protein: CATKGDRGYTF.

The DNA for the CDR3 is TGTGCCAGTAGTATCGTGTTGAACACTGAAGCTTTCTTT. Protein sequence: CASSIVLNTEAFF. The chain uses TRBV19 and TRBJ1-1; D not certain. V lost 3 bases, J lost 0 bases, and 5 bases lay in between. Germline lookup yields CDR1 LNHDA and CDR2 SQIVND (reference sequence). This CDR3 spans 13 amino acids.

V usage is TRBV29-1 and J usage is TRBJ2-1, with 7 bases identical to TRBD2. The CDR3 covers 18 residues. V was clipped by 1 base and J by 4 bases; unmatched bases: 16. Germline assignment: CDR1 SQVTM and CDR2 ANQGSEA. The CDR3 protein is CSVEGVVGGGRRYNEQFF. In nucleotides, the CDR3 is TGCAGCGTTGAAGGAGTAGTAGGCGGCGGGAGAAGGTACAATGAGCAGTTCTTC.

This chain links TRBV29-1 with TRBJ2-7; D perhaps matches TRBD2 (5 bases). The germline V gene encodes CDR1 SQVTM and CDR2 ANQGSEA. The CDR3 runs to 19 residues. The germline V and J ends were trimmed by 4 bases and 2 bases, with 30 bases remaining between them. CDR3 nucleotides: TGCAGCGTTGGCCCCCCTGATCGGGAAGCCGAAAAAATAGCCTACGAGCAGTACTTC. It translates to CSVGPPDREAEKIAYEQYF.

The chain recombines TRBV5-6 with TRBJ2-7; 8 nucleotides agree with TRBD2. The CDR3 runs to 18 residues. Losses at the gene ends were 2 bases for V and 0 bases for J; bases not matched to a gene: 13. The germline V gene encodes CDR1 SGHDT and CDR2 YYEEEE. CDR3 in amino acids: CASSFSGLSGSGSYEQYF. CDR3 bases: TGTGCCAGCAGCTTTTCTGGTTTGAGCGGGAGCGGCTCCTACGAGCAGTACTTC.

The CDR3 loop is CASSYSREEAFF. CDR3 DNA: TGTGCCAGCAGTTACTCCAGGGAAGAAGCTTTCTTT. The chain is built from TRBV6-5 and TRBJ1-1; D perhaps matches TRBD1 (5 bases). Germline assignment: CDR1 MNHEY and CDR2 SVGAGI. V lost 0 bases, J lost 8 bases, and 7 bases lay in between. The CDR3 contains 12 residues.

The chain recombines TRBV6-7 with TRBJ2-3; D is possibly TRBD2 (6 bases). TRBV6-7 is assigned to the ORF class and has an uncertain function. V gave up 6 bases and J gave up 0 bases, with 16 bases separating them. The CDR3 contains 16 residues. The DNA of the CDR3 is TGTGCCAGCAGCCAACTCAGGGAGGTCAGCACAGATACGCAGTATTTT. It encodes CASSQLREVSTDTQYF.

The chain employs TRBV7-3 and TRBJ1-5, with D uncertain. The CDR3 is 15 residues long. Germline values: CDR1 SGHTA, CDR2 FQGTGA. Trimming took 2 bases from V and 0 from J, leaving 8 bases between them. The DNA of the CDR3 is TGTGCCAGCAGCTTAGGCCCCCATAGCAATCAGCCCCAGCATTTT. Translating it yields CASSLGPHSNQPQHF.

The chain employs TRBV7-3 and TRBJ2-5; 7 positions match TRBD2. The CDR3 is 16 amino acids. J lost 5 bases, V lost 1 base, and 10 bases had no gene match. The germline V gene has CDR1 SGHTA and CDR2 FQGTGA. The CDR3 loop reads CASSLMGRGSGETQYF. The CDR3 bases are TGTGCCAGCAGCTTAATGGGGCGGGGGAGCGGGGAGACCCAGTACTTC. Full variable domain (rest looked up from reference TRBV7-3 and TRBJ2-5): GAGVSQTPSNKVTEKGKYVELRCDPISGHTALYWYRQSLGQGPEFLIYFQGTGAADDSGLPNDRFFAVRPEGSVSTLKIQRTERGDSAVYLCASSLMGRGSGETQYFGPGTRLLVL.

V is TRBV18 and J is TRBJ2-1; 8 nucleotides line up with TRBD1. The CDR3 consists of 15 residues. Looked up from germline, CDR1 is KGHSH and CDR2 is LQKENI. With V trimmed by 3 bases and J by 7 bases, 8 bases remained unmatched. CDR3 DNA: TGTGCCAGCTCACCCGATTGGGACAGGTCGAATGAGCAGTTCTTC. Amino acids: CASSPDWDRSNEQFF. Complete variable domain (other parts from reference TRBV18 and TRBJ2-1): NAGVMQNPRHLVRRRGQEARLRCSPMKGHSHVYWYRQLPEEGLKFMVYLQKENIIDESGMPKERFSAEFPKEGPSILRIQQVVRGDSAAYFCASSPDWDRSNEQFFGPGTRLTVL.

This chain connects TRBV27 to TRBJ2-3, with 14 bases matching TRBD2. V lost 2 bases, J lost 5 bases, and 6 bases stayed unmatched. CDR1 is MNHEY, CDR2 SMNVEV, per germline (reference sequence). CDR3 length equals 17 residues. The CDR3 nucleotides read TGTGCCAGCAGTTTAGGGACTAGCGGGAGACTGATAGATACGCAGTATTTT. This sequence encodes CASSLGTSGRLIDTQYF.

In regard to this clone: A junction end diverges from the germline sequence, so it may reflect a read error. V is TRBV6-5 and J is TRBJ2-1; 8 bases are a match to TRBD1. Per germline, CDR1 MNHEY and CDR2 SVGAGI. This CDR3 contains 13 residues. The CDR3 protein is CAGRTGPGNEQFF. The CDR3 nucleotides are TGTGCCGGCAGGACAGGGCCGGGGAATGAGCAGTTCTTC.

The V call is TRBV6-4, the J call TRBJ1-4; possibly TRBD1 for D (5 bases). Trimming left V 8 bases short and J 5 bases short, with 15 bases between. Germline CDR1 reads MRHNA; CDR2 reads SNTAGT. CDR3 size: 14 residues. The CDR3 protein is CASFGGLENEKLFF. The CDR3 region has the DNA TGTGCCAGCTTTGGGGGGTTGGAGAATGAAAAACTGTTTTTT.

The chain couples TRBV2 to TRBJ1-3, with TRBD1 matching 7 bases. The junction had 4 bases not matched to a gene; V was cut back by 2 bases and J by 0 bases. CDR3 size: 16 residues. Germline V gene lookup returns CDR1 SNHLY and CDR2 FYNNEI. CDR3 protein: CASSETGAISGNTIYF. In DNA, the CDR3 is TGTGCCAGCAGTGAAACAGGGGCTATCTCTGGAAACACCATATATTTT. Drawing the rest from reference TRBV2 and TRBJ1-3, the complete variable domain is EPEVTQTPSHQVTQMGQEVILRCVPISNHLYFYWYRQILGQKVEFLVSFYNNEISEKSEIFDDQFSVERPDGSNFTLKIRSTKLEDSAMYFCASSETGAISGNTIYFGEGSWLTVV.

The sample holds one count of this clone. J is TRBJ2-2 and V is TRBV27; 8 nucleotides match TRBD1. V dropped 7 bases and J dropped 6; count of bases not matched to a gene: 7. This CDR3 is built from 14 residues. Germline lookup yields CDR1 MNHEY and CDR2 SMNVEV (reference sequence). DNA for the CDR3: TGTGCCAGCAATCGAACAGGGGGTCCCGGGGAGCTGTTTTTT. Amino acid sequence: CASNRTGGPGELFF.